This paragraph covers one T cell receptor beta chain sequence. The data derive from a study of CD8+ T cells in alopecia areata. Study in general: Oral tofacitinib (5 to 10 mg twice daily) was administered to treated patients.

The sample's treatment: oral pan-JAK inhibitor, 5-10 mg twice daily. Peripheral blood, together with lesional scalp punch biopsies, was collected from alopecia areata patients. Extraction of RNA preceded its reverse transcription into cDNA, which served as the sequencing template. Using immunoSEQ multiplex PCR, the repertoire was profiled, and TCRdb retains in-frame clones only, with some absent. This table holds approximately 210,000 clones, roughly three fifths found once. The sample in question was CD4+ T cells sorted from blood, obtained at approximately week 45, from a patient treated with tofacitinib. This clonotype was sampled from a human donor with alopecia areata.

The CDR3 reads CASSPPTGGGGTEAFF. The CDR3 coding sequence is TGTGCCAGCTCACCACCAACGGGGGGCGGAGGAACTGAAGCTTTCTTT. The chain combines TRBV18 with TRBJ1-1; TRBD1 is a possible D gene (6 bases). Trimming stripped 0 bases from V and 5 bases from J, with 16 bases between. CDR3 size: 16 residues. Germline CDR1 KGHSH, CDR2 LQKENI.